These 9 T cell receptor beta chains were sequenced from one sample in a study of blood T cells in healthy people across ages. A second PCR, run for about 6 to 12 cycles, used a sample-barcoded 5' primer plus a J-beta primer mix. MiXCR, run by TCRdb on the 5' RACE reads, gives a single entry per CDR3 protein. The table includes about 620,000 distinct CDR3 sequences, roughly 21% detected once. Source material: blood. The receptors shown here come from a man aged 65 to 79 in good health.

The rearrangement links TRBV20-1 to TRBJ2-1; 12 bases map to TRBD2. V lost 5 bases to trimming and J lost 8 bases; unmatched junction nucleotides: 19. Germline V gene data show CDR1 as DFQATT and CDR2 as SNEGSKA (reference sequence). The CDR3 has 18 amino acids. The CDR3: CSAPVAGLAGPNGDEQFF. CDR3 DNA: TGCAGTGCTCCCGTCGCCGGACTAGCGGGACCAAATGGGGATGAGCAGTTCTTC.

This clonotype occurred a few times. CDR3 loop: CASSLMASGSSYEQYF. Here the CDR3 DNA reads TGTGCCAGCAGCTTGATGGCTAGCGGGAGCTCCTACGAGCAGTACTTC. The rearrangement joins TRBV5-4 to TRBJ2-7, with TRBD2 matching 10 bases. There are 16 residues in the CDR3. V dropped 1 base and J dropped 0; count of bases not matched to a gene: 4. CDR1 is SGHNT, CDR2 YYREEE, per germline (reference sequence).

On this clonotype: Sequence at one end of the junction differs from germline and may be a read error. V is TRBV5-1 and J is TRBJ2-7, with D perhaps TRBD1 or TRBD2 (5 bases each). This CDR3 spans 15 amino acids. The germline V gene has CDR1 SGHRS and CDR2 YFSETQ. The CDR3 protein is CASSSDRGPYNERFF. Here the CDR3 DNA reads TGCGCCAGCAGCTCGGATAGGGGACCCTACAATGAGCGGTTCTTC.

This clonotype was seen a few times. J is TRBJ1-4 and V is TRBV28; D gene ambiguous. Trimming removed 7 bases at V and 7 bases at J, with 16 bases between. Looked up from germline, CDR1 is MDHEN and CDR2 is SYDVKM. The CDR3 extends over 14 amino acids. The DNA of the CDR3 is TGTGCCAGCACCCGGGCTCATATGAGTGAAAAACTGTTTTTT. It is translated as CASTRAHMSEKLFF.

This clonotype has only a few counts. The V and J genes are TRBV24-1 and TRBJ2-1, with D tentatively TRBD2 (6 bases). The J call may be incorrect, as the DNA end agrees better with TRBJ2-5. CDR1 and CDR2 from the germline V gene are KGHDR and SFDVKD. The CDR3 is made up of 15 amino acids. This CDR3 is CATSDFGGPGETQYF. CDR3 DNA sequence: TGTGCCACCAGTGATTTCGGAGGGCCAGGGGAGACCCAGTACTTC.

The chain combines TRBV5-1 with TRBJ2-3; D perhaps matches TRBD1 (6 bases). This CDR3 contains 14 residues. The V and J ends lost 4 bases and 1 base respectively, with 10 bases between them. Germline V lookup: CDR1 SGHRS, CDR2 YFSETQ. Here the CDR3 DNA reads TGCGCCAGCAGCAAGGACAGCCGCACAGATACGCAGTATTTT. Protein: CASSKDSRTDTQYF.

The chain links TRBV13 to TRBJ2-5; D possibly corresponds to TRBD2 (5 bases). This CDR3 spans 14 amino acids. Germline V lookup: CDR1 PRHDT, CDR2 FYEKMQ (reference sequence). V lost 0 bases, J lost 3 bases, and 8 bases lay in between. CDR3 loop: CASSLGQRKETQYF. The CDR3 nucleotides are TGTGCCAGCAGCTTAGGCCAGCGGAAAGAGACCCAGTACTTC.

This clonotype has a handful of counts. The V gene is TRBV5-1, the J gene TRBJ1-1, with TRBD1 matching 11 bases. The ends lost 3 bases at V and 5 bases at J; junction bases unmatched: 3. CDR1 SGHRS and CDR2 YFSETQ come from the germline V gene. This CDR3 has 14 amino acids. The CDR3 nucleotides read TGCGCCAGCAGCTGGACAGGGGGCTTTACTGAAGCTTTCTTT. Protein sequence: CASSWTGGFTEAFF.

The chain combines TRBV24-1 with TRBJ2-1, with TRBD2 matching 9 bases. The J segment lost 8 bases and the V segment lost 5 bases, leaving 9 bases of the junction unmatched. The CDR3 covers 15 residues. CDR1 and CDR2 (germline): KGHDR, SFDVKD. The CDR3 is CATSALAGSVYEQFF. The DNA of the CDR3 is TGTGCCACCAGTGCGCTAGCGGGATCTGTCTATGAGCAGTTCTTC.